This T cell receptor (beta chain) was identified in a study of T cell responses to AZD1222 COVID-19 vaccine. There are 16 residues in the CDR3. The germline gives CDR1 LGHNA, CDR2 YNFKEQ. Trimming cost V 4 bases and J 6 bases, with 18 bases left between them. Assay used: immunoSEQ multiplex PCR; TCRdb lists only in-frame clones, some missing. Of some 120,000 clones in the sample, approximately 84% were seen once. The chain joins TRBV4-2 to TRBJ2-2, with a possible D match to TRBD2 (6 bases). The sequence came from an adult in good health. The sequencing used peripheral blood, collected on day 0 of AZD1222 vaccination. The CDR3 bases are TGTGCCAGCAGCCCCCCCGGGACTCATGTCGCCGGGGAGCTGTTTTTT. It specifies CASSPPGTHVAGELFF.